These T cell receptor beta chains were read from a single sample in a study of blood T cell dynamics during melanoma immunotherapy. Generated by immunoSEQ multiplex PCR, the TCRdb table keeps only in-frame clones and is missing some. The profile shows over 13,000 clones, roughly 84% of them singletons. The source material was blood, sampled from a patient treated with checkpoint blockade. The receptors originated from a human donor with melanoma. Each CDR3 is given with its conserved first and last residue. D genes are given only for firm matches. Clone size is given for some rows only: seen once, a few or many times, or a class if the clone is expanded.

>TRBJ2-3|once|TRBV7-9|TRBD2|15
TGTGCCAGCACCCCACTAGCGGGGGGCACAGATACGCAGTATTTT
CASTPLAGGTDTQYF
>TRBJ2-5|NA|TRBV27|NA|15
TGTGCCAGCAGTCCATTGGATGGGAACCAAGAGACCCAGTACTTC
CASSPLDGNQETQYF
>TRBJ1-1|NA|TRBV28|NA|12
TGTGCCAGCTTCCAGGGGCGCACTGAAGCTTTCTTT
CASFQGRTEAFF
>TRBJ2-7|NA|TRBV5-4|TRBD2|15
TGTGCCAGCAGCTTGGGACTAGCGGGGGACTACGAGCAGTACTTC
CASSLGLAGDYEQYF
>TRBJ2-4|NA|TRBV4-1|NA|12
TGCGCCAGCAGCCAAGCAGGTTTCGGCAAGTACTTC
CASSQAGFGKYF
>TRBJ2-3|once|TRBV7-6|TRBD2|15
TGTGCCAGCAGCTTAGGACTAGCGGGGTCAGATACGCAGTATTTT
CASSLGLAGSDTQYF
>TRBJ2-4|NA|TRBV28|TRBD2|14
TGTGCCAGCAGTTTGGGAGGGCTCAAAAACATTCAGTACTTC
CASSLGGLKNIQYF
>TRBJ1-5|NA|TRBV27|NA|10
TGTGCCACCCCTTTGGAGCCCCAGCATTTT
CATPLEPQHF
>TRBJ1-6|NA|TRBV15|NA|13
TGTGCCACCAGCAGAGATCCCTCCACGCAAGCCCACTTT
CATSRDPSTQAHF
>TRBJ2-1|NA|TRBV5-1|NA|14
TGCGCCAGCAGCTTTCTTAGGGGCTACAATGAGCAGTTCTTC
CASSFLRGYNEQFF
>TRBJ2-7|NA|TRBV5-1|TRBD2|16
TGCGCCAGCAGCCGGGACACCAGCGGGGGGGCCTACGAGCAGTACTTC
CASSRDTSGGAYEQYF
>TRBJ1-2|NA|TRBV18|NA|16
TGTGCCAGCTCACCATTTCGCGGGGGGGTCTTCTATGGCTACACCTTC
CASSPFRGGVFYGYTF
>TRBJ1-5|NA|TRBV2|TRBD1|13
TGTGCCACACAGACAGGGAGGAATCAGCCCCAGCATTTT
CATQTGRNQPQHF
>TRBJ1-1|once|TRBV19|TRBD1|18
TGTGCCAGTACTGCTTCGGGTGCCCGCGGACAGGACTACACTGAAGCTTTCTTT
CASTASGARGQDYTEAFF
>TRBJ1-6|few|TRBV5-1|NA|13
TGCGCCAGCAGCGTCTCCTATAATTCACCCCTCCACTTT
CASSVSYNSPLHF
>TRBJ1-2|NA|TRBV28|NA|14
TGTGCCAGCAGTGCCCCCAGGGTGCACTATGGCTACACCTTC
CASSAPRVHYGYTF
>TRBJ2-3|NA|TRBV5-8|TRBD2|17
TGTGCCAGCAGCGCAGGGAGTAGTTCTAGCGGGGGCCCAACGCAGTATTTT
CASSAGSSSSGGPTQYF
>TRBJ1-6|NA|TRBV13|NA|13
TGTGCCAGCAGCTTAGGCCGACAGTCACCCCTCCACTTT
CASSLGRQSPLHF
>TRBJ2-3|NA|TRBV7-3|NA|12
TGTGCCAGCAGCTTATTGGGAGATACGCAGTATTTT
CASSLLGDTQYF
>TRBJ2-3|NA|TRBV4-1|TRBD2|16
TGCGCCAGCAGCCAAGTCAGCGGGGGGGCCACTGATACGCAGTATTTT
CASSQVSGGATDTQYF
>TRBJ2-5|NA|TRBV18|NA|17
TGTGCCAGCTCACCATTAGGAGGGGTTGGAATCCAAGAGACCCAGTACTTC
CASSPLGGVGIQETQYF
>TRBJ2-7|NA|TRBV6-1|NA|13
TGTGCCAGCAGTGAGGCAGGGAACTACGAGCAGTACTTC
CASSEAGNYEQYF
>TRBJ2-5|NA|TRBV18|TRBD2|14
TGTGCCAGCACTGCCCCGGGACTACTAGAGACCCAGTACTTC
CASTAPGLLETQYF
>TRBJ2-5|few|TRBV6-5|NA|15
TGTGCCAGCAGTTACACGACAGGGAGGGAAGAGACCCAGTACTTC
CASSYTTGREETQYF
>TRBJ1-2|NA|TRBV5-1|NA|14
TGCGCCAGCGGAGGGATTCCGGCTAACTATGGCTACACCTTC
CASGGIPANYGYTF
>TRBJ1-4|once|TRBV29-1|NA|13
TGCAGCGTTGTGGGCGGCACTAATGAAAAACTGTTTTTT
CSVVGGTNEKLFF
>TRBJ2-3|NA|TRBV6-5|TRBD2|13
TGTGCCAGCAAACGGGGGGTTGGAGATACGCAGTATTTT
CASKRGVGDTQYF
>TRBJ2-3|NA|TRBV7-3|TRBD1|17
TGTGCCAGCAGCTTAACGCAGCAGGGGGCGCACTTGCATACGCAGTATTTT
CASSLTQQGAHLHTQYF
>TRBJ1-4|NA|TRBV5-4|NA|17
TGTGCCAGCAGCTTTGGGGGGATGGGCTCGACTAATGAAAAACTGTTTTTT
CASSFGGMGSTNEKLFF
>TRBJ2-1|NA|TRBV28|NA|11
TGTGCCAGCAGTTTGGAGGGTGAGCAGTTCTTC
CASSLEGEQFF
>TRBJ2-1|NA|TRBV30|NA|13
TGTGCCTGGAACGAGGGAAGCAACAATGAGCAGTTCTTC
CAWNEGSNNEQFF
>TRBJ2-7|NA|TRBV10-3|TRBD2|16
TGTGCCATCAGTGAGTCACTAGCGGGGCCTGTCTACGAGCAGTACTTC
CAISESLAGPVYEQYF
>TRBJ2-5|NA|TRBV10-3|TRBD1|14
TGTGCCATCCAAGACAGGGGGCGCCAAGAGACCCAGTACTTC
CAIQDRGRQETQYF
>TRBJ2-7|once|TRBV5-4|TRBD1|15
TGTGCCAGCAGCTCCCGGGACAGGGTACCCTACGAGCAGTACTTC
CASSSRDRVPYEQYF
>TRBJ2-1|NA|TRBV9|NA|13
TGTGCCAGCAGCGTAGCTCTAAATGGTGAGCAGTTCTTC
CASSVALNGEQFF
>TRBJ2-7|NA|TRBV10-3|NA|12
TGTGCCATCAGTAGAACAGTTTACGAGCAGTACTTC
CAISRTVYEQYF
>TRBJ2-5|NA|TRBV27|NA|16
TGTGCCAGCAGCCGAAACCGACTAGGTGCGCGGGAGACCCAGTACTTC
CASSRNRLGARETQYF
>TRBJ2-5|NA|TRBV5-1|TRBD1|14
TGCGCCAGCAGCTTGGCAGGGGGTAGGGAGACCCAGTACTTC
CASSLAGGRETQYF
>TRBJ2-7|few|TRBV9|NA|13
TGTGCCAGCAGCGTAGGCGGCGAGGACGAGCAGTACTTC
CASSVGGEDEQYF
>TRBJ2-1|NA|TRBV4-1|NA|16
TGCGCCAGCAGCCAACCGCGCAGTCGTTGGCGGGATGAGCAGTTCTTC
CASSQPRSRWRDEQFF
>TRBJ2-5|NA|TRBV7-3|NA|13
TGTGCCAGCAGTCCAGGGTTCCAAGAGACCCAGTACTTC
CASSPGFQETQYF
>TRBJ2-2|once|TRBV15|TRBD1|14
TGTGCCACCAGCACGGGACAGGGAACCGGGGAGCTGTTTTTT
CATSTGQGTGELFF
>TRBJ2-6|NA|TRBV5-1|NA|19
TGCGCCAGCAGCTCCCTCCCGACCAGTTTCTTTTCTGGGGCCAACGTCCTGACTTTC
CASSSLPTSFFSGANVLTF
>TRBJ2-7|NA|TRBV5-4|TRBD2|15
TGTGCCAGCAGCTTGGGACTAGCGGGGGACTACGAGCAGTACTTC
CASSLGLAGDYEQYF
>TRBJ1-6|NA|TRBV21-1|NA|14
TGTGCCAGCATTCAGGGACAGGATAATTCACCCCTCCACTTT
CASIQGQDNSPLHF
>TRBJ2-5|NA|TRBV7-6|NA|15
TGTGCCAGCAGCTTAGGTCAGAAGCAACAAGAGACCCAGTACTTC
CASSLGQKQQETQYF
>TRBJ2-7|NA|TRBV5-4|TRBD2|16
TGTGCCAGCAGCTTGGTGGATTGGCGGGGGGGGTACGAGCAGTACTTC
CASSLVDWRGGYEQYF
>TRBJ1-1|NA|TRBV30|NA|13
TGTGCCTGGAGTGTGGGGTATTCCTCTGAAGCTTTCTTT
CAWSVGYSSEAFF
>TRBJ1-1|NA|TRBV7-9|TRBD1|14
TGTGCCAGCAGCCCGACAGGGAGCGGCACTGAAGCTTTCTTT
CASSPTGSGTEAFF
>TRBJ1-5|few|TRBV7-2|TRBD1|14
TGTGCCAGCAGCCTATGGACAGGGAGTGAGCCCCAGCATTTT
CASSLWTGSEPQHF
>TRBJ1-1|NA|TRBV7-9|TRBD1|14
TGTGCCAGCAGCTTACCAGGGGGGGACACTGAAGCTTTCTTT
CASSLPGGDTEAFF
>TRBJ1-1|NA|TRBV7-8|NA|13
TGTGCCAGCAGCTTAGCGCGGGCAAGTGAAGCTTTCTTT
CASSLARASEAFF
>TRBJ2-7|NA|TRBV28|NA|11
TGTGCCAGCAGAACCTATACCGAGCAGTACTTC
CASRTYTEQYF
>TRBJ2-7|once|TRBV27|NA|17
TGTGCCAGCAGTCACGCACGGGTAGGGGGTGTGACCTACGAGCAGTACTTC
CASSHARVGGVTYEQYF